Below are 8 T cell receptor beta chains sequenced from a single sample in a study of shared clonotypes between healthy human individuals (dated by TCRdb to the early 2020s). CD8 naive samples were CD45RO-negative cells positively selected for CCR7, giving a CD45RA+CCR7+ population that excluded TemRA cells. Libraries came from the immunoSEQ multiplex PCR assay. Here the immuneACCESS table is served through TCRdb, limited to in-frame sequences with V and J called. Missing clones are a known gap in these copies; in checked studies unresolved V genes cover under half, and the rest lacks a known reason. Counted in this sample were some 2 million clones; about 95% of them appeared once. Of the sample, roughly 1.2% is held by the ten largest clones. Sequenced: naive CD8+ T cells sorted from blood. This specimen's cell subset or site label, interpreted: CD45RA+CCR7+. These receptors were taken from a man aged 18 to 35 in good health.

The CDR3 loop is CASSLLGNEQYF. The CDR3 DNA sequence: TGCGCCAGCAGCTTGCTAGGGAACGAGCAGTACTTC. This rearrangement joins TRBV5-1 to TRBJ2-7; no clear D. Germline assignment: CDR1 SGHRS and CDR2 YFSETQ. The V end was cut by 1 base, the J end by 5 bases, with 7 bases between. This CDR3 is built from 12 residues.

Only one count was recorded for this clone. The rearrangement uses TRBV5-1 and TRBJ2-4, with TRBD1 as a possible D gene (5 bases). Trimming cost V 2 bases and J 5 bases, with 23 bases left between them. CDR3 length equals 18 residues. CDR1 SGHRS and CDR2 YFSETQ come from the germline V gene. The CDR3 loop is CASSLYPKGVIVENIQYF. For the CDR3, the DNA is TGCGCCAGCAGCTTATATCCTAAAGGGGTGATAGTGGAAAACATTCAGTACTTC.

The V gene is TRBV5-5, the J gene TRBJ1-1, with D possibly TRBD1 on 5 matching bases. This CDR3 is built from 14 residues. Germline V gene data show CDR1 as SGHKS and CDR2 as YYEKEE (reference sequence). The germline V and J ends were trimmed by 4 bases and 6 bases, with 16 bases remaining between them. CDR3 coding DNA: TGTGCCAGCAGCACGTCTCAGGGATGGCCTGAAGCTTTCTTT. Protein sequence: CASSTSQGWPEAFF.

This chain connects TRBV29-1 to TRBJ2-1; D may match TRBD1 or TRBD2 (5 bases each). The CDR3 loop spans 15 amino acids. Trimming shortened V by 7 bases and J by 3 bases, and 19 bases separated the two germline ends. Germline CDR1 is SQVTM and CDR2 is ANQGSEA. CDR3 sequence: CSARGAVDLYNEQFF. The CDR3 coding sequence is TGCAGCGCCCGAGGGGCAGTGGATCTCTACAATGAGCAGTTCTTC.

This clone appeared a single time. The chain joins TRBV5-1 to TRBJ2-4; D possibly corresponds to TRBD2 (5 bases). The CDR3 is made up of 15 amino acids. The V end lost 2 bases, the J end lost 7 bases, and 16 bases lay between the germline ends. The germline CDR1 and CDR2 sequences are SGHRS and YFSETQ. CDR3 DNA: TGCGCCAGCAGCTTTATAAGACGGGATTTGAACATTCAGTACTTC. This sequence encodes CASSFIRRDLNIQYF.

The rearrangement joins TRBV11-2 to TRBJ2-7, with D unclear. Germline CDR1 is SGHAT and CDR2 is FQNNGV. CDR3 length equals 17 residues. The V end was cut by 5 bases, the J end by 2 bases, with 22 bases between. CDR3 sequence: CASSRDPYSFLAYEQYF. CDR3 in DNA: TGTGCCAGCAGCCGAGATCCTTACAGCTTTTTGGCCTACGAGCAGTACTTC.

Comments on this clone: The same CDR3 arises from other DNA sequences in this sample as well. DNA for the CDR3: TGTGCCAGCAGGGACACAGGGGGCGGGGAGACCCAGTACTTC. This codes for CASRDTGGGETQYF. The gene calls are TRBV2 and TRBJ2-5; 9 bases map to TRBD1. The germline V gene encodes CDR1 SNHLY and CDR2 FYNNEI. The V segment lost 6 bases and the J segment 5 bases; nucleotides outside the gene matches: 7. There are 14 residues in the CDR3.

This clone was detected once. This chain links TRBV28 with TRBJ2-5; D is perhaps TRBD1 (6 bases). The V end was cut by 2 bases, the J end by 3 bases, with 22 bases between. This CDR3 is built from 18 residues. In germline, CDR1 is MDHEN, CDR2 SYDVKM. The CDR3 is CASSLPPTGSQEEETQYF. In DNA, the CDR3 is TGTGCCAGCAGTTTACCCCCGACAGGATCCCAGGAGGAAGAGACCCAGTACTTC.